Sequencing of this T cell receptor beta chain was carried out in a study of CD8 T cells in ankylosing spondylitis. Quantitative 5'-RACE with molecular barcodes was used to make the TCR beta libraries. TCRdb re-called the 5' RACE reads through MiXCR, storing one row per CDR3 protein. The table includes 130,000 or so distinct CDR3 sequences, 17% detected once. About this clonotype itself: Its antigen is currently unknown.

This CDR3 has 13 amino acids. Between the trimmed V and J ends, which lost 4 bases and 3 bases, there was a span of 10 bases. Germline V gives CDR1 MGHRA, CDR2 YSYEKL. Study-level points and caveats: In ankylosing spondylitis patients, matched synovial fluid reportedly showed significant enrichment of disease-linked clones. Characteristic of ankylosing spondylitis blood, it appeared, was a TCR beta motif comprising about eight highly homologous variants. Some of the motif variants had earlier been found in reactive arthritis patients' fluid and blood.

This clonotype was obtained from a male donor with ankylosing spondylitis. The chain recombines TRBV4-1 with TRBJ2-7; D is ambiguous. Specimen: blood, either unsorted or a sorted T cell fraction (not recorded which). CDR3 in amino acids: CASSPEQFYEQYF. The DNA of the CDR3 is TGCGCCAGCAGCCCCGAACAGTTCTACGAGCAGTACTTC.